Listed below are T cell receptor beta chains from one sample, sequenced in a study of blood T cell repertoires in COVID-19. Sequencing used immunoSEQ multiplex PCR; TCRdb keeps in-frame clones, though not all of them. The top ten hold around 14% of the sample, which has 250,000 to 300,000 clones, roughly 90% seen once. The source material was peripheral blood. The receptors here all came from a woman in her seventies with COVID-19, enrolled during active disease. Both conserved end residues are part of each CDR3. The D gene is left open where the match is weak. Clone size is given for some rows only: seen once, a few or many times, or a class if the clone is expanded.

TRBV7-2	-	TRBD2	TRBJ2-2	CASSPQLAGDSGELFF	TGTGCCAGCAGCCCTCAACTAGCGGGGGATTCCGGGGAGCTGTTTTTT
TRBV7-7	-	TRBD1	TRBJ2-3	CAAVWTGGKNTQYF	TGTGCAGCGGTGTGGACAGGGGGCAAGAATACGCAGTATTTT
TRBV7-2	-	-	TRBJ1-5	CASSLAFNQPQHF	TGTGCCAGCAGCTTAGCCTTTAATCAGCCCCAGCATTTT
TRBV6-6	-	-	TRBJ2-1	CASSRRDSPYYNEQFF	TGTGCCAGCAGCCGTCGAGACTCGCCCTACTACAATGAGCAGTTCTTC
TRBV5-1	-	-	TRBJ2-2	CASSFNGGNSNTGELFF	TGCGCCAGCAGCTTTAACGGGGGAAATTCGAACACCGGGGAGCTGTTTTTT
TRBV19	-	-	TRBJ1-2	CASNRDSLIHYGYTF	TGTGCCAGTAATCGGGACTCACTAATCCACTATGGCTACACCTTC
TRBV3-1/TRBV3-2	-	-	TRBJ1-2	CASSPYRTGNYGYTF	TGTGCCAGCAGCCCTTACCGCACAGGGAACTATGGCTACACCTTC
TRBV7-2	-	TRBD1	TRBJ2-4	CASSRQQGGNSIQYF	TGTGCCAGCAGCCGTCAACAGGGGGGCAATAGCATTCAGTACTTC
TRBV7-9	few	TRBD1	TRBJ2-2	CASTGQYTGELFF	TGTGCCAGCACGGGACAGTACACCGGGGAGCTGTTTTTT
TRBV11-2	-	TRBD2	TRBJ2-5	CASSFTSGGRGETQYF	TGTGCCAGCAGCTTTACTAGCGGGGGCCGGGGAGAGACCCAGTACTTC
TRBV27	-	-	TRBJ2-7	CASMPGGPYYEQYF	TGTGCCAGTATGCCAGGGGGGCCCTACTACGAGCAGTACTTC
TRBV11-2	-	TRBD2	TRBJ2-5	CASTWGGQETQYF	TGTGCCAGCACCTGGGGGGGTCAAGAGACCCAGTACTTC
TRBV9	-	-	TRBJ1-6	CASSVARAGDSPLHF	TGTGCCAGCAGCGTAGCGCGAGCAGGCGATTCACCCCTCCACTTT
TRBV5-3	-	-	TRBJ1-5	CARSLMGRGNSNQPQHF	TGTGCCAGAAGCTTGATGGGTAGGGGTAATAGCAATCAGCCCCAGCATTTT
TRBV30	-	TRBD2	TRBJ2-5	CAWTGAGGLATQYF	TGTGCCTGGACGGGGGCGGGGGGGCTTGCGACCCAGTACTTC
TRBV2	-	TRBD1	TRBJ1-1	CASSAGLGGLEAFF	TGTGCCAGCAGTGCGGGCTTAGGGGGCCTTGAAGCTTTCTTT
TRBV7-3	-	-	TRBJ1-6	CASSLTRVSPLHF	TGTGCCAGCAGCTTAACCAGGGTTTCACCCCTCCACTTT
TRBV18	-	-	TRBJ1-1	CASSLDRGTEAFF	TGTGCCAGCTCACTAGACAGAGGCACTGAAGCTTTCTTT
TRBV19	-	-	TRBJ1-1	CASSIFPSEAFF	TGTGCCAGTAGTATTTTCCCCTCTGAAGCTTTCTTT
TRBV4-3	-	-	TRBJ1-1	CASSQDRPGTGNTEAFF	TGCGCCAGCAGCCAAGACCGCCCCGGGACTGGGAACACTGAAGCTTTCTTT
TRBV5-1	-	TRBD2	TRBJ2-7	CASSLTSGTYEQYF	TGCGCCAGCAGCTTAACTAGCGGGACCTACGAGCAGTACTTC
TRBV6-6	-	TRBD1	TRBJ2-7	CASSYTGTGTSYEQYF	TGTGCCAGCAGTTACACGGGGACAGGTACATCCTACGAGCAGTACTTC
TRBV5-4	-	-	TRBJ2-7	CASSLYYEQYF	TGTGCCAGCAGCCTATATTACGAGCAGTACTTC
TRBV11-2	-	TRBD2	TRBJ2-7	CASRGLAGFYEQYF	TGTGCCAGCAGAGGACTAGCGGGTTTTTACGAGCAGTACTTC
TRBV27	-	TRBD2	TRBJ2-3	CASSSRASGGPDTQYF	TGTGCCAGCAGTTCGAGGGCTAGCGGGGGACCAGATACGCAGTATTTT
TRBV24-1	-	TRBD1	TRBJ1-4	CATSAGTANEKLFF	TGTGCCACCTCCGCTGGGACAGCTAATGAAAAACTGTTTTTT
TRBV2	-	-	TRBJ2-7	CASSWRSSYEQYF	TGTGCCAGCAGTTGGAGAAGCTCCTACGAGCAGTACTTC
TRBV30	-	TRBD2	TRBJ2-5	CAWTLLTSGGPETQYF	TGTGCCTGGACCCTCTTGACTAGCGGGGGGCCGGAGACCCAGTACTTC
TRBV2	once	TRBD1	TRBJ1-1	CASSPRGHRGGNTEAFF	TGTGCCAGCAGCCCCAGGGGCCACAGGGGAGGGAACACTGAAGCTTTCTTT